This record concerns one TCR beta chain sequence. In the source study's methods: Amplifying reference gene primers gave estimates of nucleated cell counts. Profiling relied on immunoSEQ multiplex PCR, and the TCRdb table lists in-frame clones only, not all of them. Clonal size and the V and J genes are those of that table, whereas D and trimming came from the DNA. The sample contains about 100,000 clones, more than 75% of which appear only once. The data are from a study of blood T cell repertoires in COVID-19. Across the whole study: Both acute and convalescent COVID-19 samples were obtained from the United States, Italy and Spain. Sources were T cells, B-cell-depleted T cells, or PBMCs; the material itself was cDNA or gDNA.

Trimming cost V 4 bases and J 6 bases, with 9 bases left between them. Per germline, CDR1 WNHNN and CDR2 SYGVQD (reference sequence). This CDR3 is 13 amino acids long. Sample: peripheral blood. This receptor was identified in a man in his forties or fifties with active or convalescent COVID-19. The rearrangement links TRBV10-1 to TRBJ1-4; D gene unclear. In nucleotides, the CDR3 is TGCGCCAGCAGTGCTCAGGTTGATGAAAAACTGTTTTTT. As protein: CASSAQVDEKLFF.